A selection of T cell receptor beta chains follows, all from one sample in a study of identical twins' blood T cells. TCRdb reprocessed the 5' RACE reads with MiXCR, giving one entry per CDR3 protein. Counted here are a few hundred thousand distinct CDR3 sequences, approximately 30% occurring once; the ten biggest clones make up around 5.6%. The sample was PBMCs. These receptors originate from a woman between 18 and 55 years old in good health. The CDR3 runs from the conserved cysteine through the conserved F or W. Fields, in order: J gene, clone size, D gene, V gene, CDR3 DNA, CDR3 protein. A D gene is named only where the DNA matches it firmly. Rows give clone size only sometimes, using once, few, many, or a class for an expanded clone.

>TRBJ1-5|few|TRBD1|TRBV20-1
TGCAGTGCCCGGACAGGGCTCAATCAGCCCCAGCATTTT
CSARTGLNQPQHF
>TRBJ1-3|many|TRBD1|TRBV19
TGTGCCAGTAGTCCAAACAGGGGGCTCAGCTCTGGAAACACCATATATTTT
CASSPNRGLSSGNTIYF
>TRBJ1-1|-|-|TRBV19
TGTGCCAGTAGTACCCCGGGGGGGTACACTGAAGCTTTCTTT
CASSTPGGYTEAFF
>TRBJ1-1|few|-|TRBV19
TGTGCCAGTAGTACGGTAGGAGTGACTGAAGCTTTCTTT
CASSTVGVTEAFF
>TRBJ2-1|-|-|TRBV5-5
TGTGCCAGCAGCTTGCAAGACTGGAATGAGCAGTTCTTC
CASSLQDWNEQFF
>TRBJ1-5|few|TRBD1|TRBV19
TGTGCCAGTAGTTCCGGGACAGGGATTCTGCCCCAGCATTTT
CASSSGTGILPQHF
>TRBJ1-4|few|-|TRBV20-1
TGCAGTGGAGTAGGTACTAATGAAAAACTGTTTTTT
CSGVGTNEKLFF
>TRBJ1-1|few|-|TRBV5-1
TGCGCCAGCCGCCCGCGGGGCGGGAGGATGAACACTGAAGCTTTCTTT
CASRPRGGRMNTEAFF
>TRBJ2-3|few|-|TRBV4-1
TGCGCCAGCAGCCAAGTCGGGGTAGTAGGAGATACGCAGTATTTT
CASSQVGVVGDTQYF
>TRBJ1-1|many|-|TRBV6-6
TGTGCCAGCAGTTCCGTACCGGCGAACACTGAAGCTTTCTTT
CASSSVPANTEAFF
>TRBJ1-3|many|-|TRBV29-1
TGCAGCGCCGAAAGAGGGAGAGACACCATATATTTT
CSAERGRDTIYF
>TRBJ1-5|few|-|TRBV6-6
TGTGCCAGCAGTGCCCCGGGTCAGCCCCAGCATTTT
CASSAPGQPQHF
>TRBJ1-1|few|-|TRBV20-1
TGCAGTGCTAGAGTTTTACAGAGTACTGAAGCTTTCTTT
CSARVLQSTEAFF
>TRBJ1-1|-|TRBD1|TRBV7-9
TGTGCCAGCAGCGCACAGGGGGGGGGAACTGAAGCTTTCTTT
CASSAQGGGTEAFF
>TRBJ2-2|-|-|TRBV14
TGTGCCAGCAGCCCGAGACTAGCCGGGGAGCTGTTTTTT
CASSPRLAGELFF
>TRBJ2-1|-|-|TRBV14
TGTGCCAGCAGCCAAGATGCAGCCTCCTACAATGAGCAGTTCTTC
CASSQDAASYNEQFF
>TRBJ2-3|-|TRBD2|TRBV20-1
TGCAGTGCTAGAGCATTAGCTAGCGGAGGCACAGATACACAGTATTTT
CSARALASGGTDTQYF
>TRBJ2-2|-|-|TRBV29-1
TGCAGCGTTGCCACAAGGGCCACCGGGGAGCTGTTTTTT
CSVATRATGELFF
>TRBJ1-1|few|TRBD1|TRBV20-1
TGCAGTGCGCGACAGGGGTGGACTGAAGCTTTCTTT
CSARQGWTEAFF
>TRBJ1-5|-|-|TRBV20-1
TGCAGTGCGTTCAACAGGGTGAACAATCAGCCCCAGCATTTT
CSAFNRVNNQPQHF
>TRBJ2-1|many|-|TRBV3-1
TGTGCCAGCAGCCAAGACCCGGGGCTATCCTACAATGAGCAGTTCTTC
CASSQDPGLSYNEQFF
>TRBJ2-2|few|-|TRBV9
TGTGCCAGCAGCGTAGGGCAGGGGTACACCGGGGAGCTGTTTTTT
CASSVGQGYTGELFF
>TRBJ1-1|-|-|TRBV20-1
TGCAGTGCCGCCCTGGTAGACCGCGACACTGAAGCTTTCTTT
CSAALVDRDTEAFF
>TRBJ2-3|-|TRBD2|TRBV27
TGTGCCAGCAGTTCTGGACTAGCGTTCACAGATACGCAGTATTTT
CASSSGLAFTDTQYF
>TRBJ2-3|few|-|TRBV12-3/TRBV12-4
TGTGCCAGCACCCTAGCCCGGGATACGCAGTATTTT
CASTLARDTQYF
>TRBJ1-2|few|-|TRBV7-6
TGTGCCAGCAGCTTAGGGTCAGGTTCGAGGGGCTACACCTTC
CASSLGSGSRGYTF
>TRBJ2-3|few|-|TRBV2
TGTGCCACCCGACCACAGGGCACAGATACGCAGTATTTT
CATRPQGTDTQYF
>TRBJ1-5|-|TRBD1|TRBV7-2
TGTGCCAGCAACTCACGGACAGGAAATCAGCCCCAGCATTTT
CASNSRTGNQPQHF
>TRBJ1-3|-|-|TRBV27
TGTGCCAGCAGTCGGACGATTTCAGGACACACCATATATTTT
CASSRTISGHTIYF
>TRBJ2-5|-|-|TRBV15
TGTGCCACCAGCAGGAAAGAGACCCAGTACTTC
CATSRKETQYF
>TRBJ2-3|-|TRBD2|TRBV20-1
TGCAGTGCGGTGACTAGCGGGGGCACAGATACGCAGTATTTT
CSAVTSGGTDTQYF
>TRBJ2-3|-|-|TRBV15
TGTGCCACCAGCAGAGATTGGACAGTCACAGATACGCAGTATTTT
CATSRDWTVTDTQYF
>TRBJ2-5|-|-|TRBV20-1
TGCAGTGCTACGGACAGCCAAGAGACCCAGTACTTC
CSATDSQETQYF
>TRBJ1-1|few|-|TRBV20-1
TGCAGTGCTAGAGATCTGGACAGAAACACTGAAGCTTTCTTT
CSARDLDRNTEAFF
>TRBJ2-3|medium-sized|-|TRBV6-2/TRBV6-3
TGTGCCAGCAGTTCCGGAGAGTGGAGCACAGATACGCAGTATTTT
CASSSGEWSTDTQYF
>TRBJ1-1|-|TRBD1|TRBV5-8
TGTGCCAGCAGCTCACCCGGACAGGTGAACACTGAAGCTTTCTTT
CASSSPGQVNTEAFF
>TRBJ2-3|-|-|TRBV20-1
TGCAGTGCAAGAAGCGGGTGGACAGATACGCAGTATTTT
CSARSGWTDTQYF
>TRBJ2-2|many|-|TRBV27
TGTGCCAGCAGTTTTACTAGCTTGACCGGGGAGCTGTTTTTT
CASSFTSLTGELFF
>TRBJ1-4|few|TRBD1|TRBV7-8
TGTGCCAGCAGCTCAACAGGGGTCCTTGCTGAAAAACTGTTTTTT
CASSSTGVLAEKLFF
>TRBJ2-1|-|-|TRBV11-2
TGTGCCAGCAAACTTATTAAAGGGAAGACCTACAATGAGCAGTTCTTC
CASKLIKGKTYNEQFF
>TRBJ1-2|few|-|TRBV7-9
TGTGCCAGCAGCTTAGGACAGGATGGGAGTTATGGCTACACCTTC
CASSLGQDGSYGYTF
>TRBJ1-4|-|-|TRBV18
TGTGCCAGCTCACCACGAACGACGGTAGAAAAACTGTTTTTT
CASSPRTTVEKLFF
>TRBJ1-2|few|-|TRBV2
TGTGCCAGCAGGGAGGACAGTCCCTATGGCTACACCTTC
CASREDSPYGYTF
>TRBJ2-4|few|TRBD1|TRBV19
TGTGCCAGTGGTGGAAGGGGGCTAGCCAAAAACATTCAGTACTTC
CASGGRGLAKNIQYF
>TRBJ1-1|-|-|TRBV20-1
TGCAGTGCTAGAGGGCGGGGGGGGAACACTGAAGCTTTCTTT
CSARGRGGNTEAFF
>TRBJ1-1|few|TRBD1|TRBV6-5
TGTGCCAGCAGCTTCGACAGGGATTCGGTTGAAGCTTTCTTT
CASSFDRDSVEAFF
>TRBJ1-2|-|-|TRBV18
TGTGCCAGCTCACCAGCAATTTCAGAATACTATGGCTACACCTTC
CASSPAISEYYGYTF
>TRBJ2-7|-|-|TRBV7-2
TGTGCCAGCAGCTTAGTAACCGGCTACGAGCAGTACTTC
CASSLVTGYEQYF
>TRBJ2-1|-|-|TRBV5-1
TGCGCCAGCAGCTTGGGATCTGAGGACAATGAGCAGTTCTTC
CASSLGSEDNEQFF
>TRBJ2-1|-|TRBD1|TRBV19
TGTGCCAGTAGGACAGGGAGTCATGAGCAGTTCTTC
CASRTGSHEQFF
>TRBJ1-1|-|-|TRBV9
TGTGCCAGCAGCGTAGGCCCGCAGGGGAGCACTGAAGCTTTCTTT
CASSVGPQGSTEAFF
>TRBJ2-2|-|-|TRBV18
TGTGCCAGCTTGGCGGCGACGAACACCGGGGAGCTGTTTTTT
CASLAATNTGELFF
>TRBJ1-5|once|-|TRBV7-2
TGTGCCAGCAGCTTTGACATCTCTCAGCCCCAGCATTTT
CASSFDISQPQHF
>TRBJ1-5|few|-|TRBV7-9
TGTGCCAGCAGCTTAGGTGTCGGTAAGGGTAGCAATCAGCCCCAGCATTTT
CASSLGVGKGSNQPQHF
>TRBJ1-4|-|-|TRBV9
TGTGCCAGCAGCGTAGAGGCCTTAGCGAATGAAAAACTGTTTTTT
CASSVEALANEKLFF
>TRBJ1-2|-|TRBD1|TRBV2
TGTGCCAGCAGTGCATCCGGGACAGGGTCTGGCTACACCTTC
CASSASGTGSGYTF
>TRBJ1-2|-|-|TRBV3-1
TGTGCCAGCAGCCAAGAAGACAGTGAAGTAGGCTACACCTTC
CASSQEDSEVGYTF
>TRBJ1-1|-|-|TRBV7-9
TGTGCCAGCAGCTTGGAAGTCCGGGGTCGTGGGACGGCTTTCTTT
CASSLEVRGRGTAFF
>TRBJ2-7|-|-|TRBV13
TGTGCCAGCAGCCGTAGTCTCCACGAGCAGTACTTC
CASSRSLHEQYF